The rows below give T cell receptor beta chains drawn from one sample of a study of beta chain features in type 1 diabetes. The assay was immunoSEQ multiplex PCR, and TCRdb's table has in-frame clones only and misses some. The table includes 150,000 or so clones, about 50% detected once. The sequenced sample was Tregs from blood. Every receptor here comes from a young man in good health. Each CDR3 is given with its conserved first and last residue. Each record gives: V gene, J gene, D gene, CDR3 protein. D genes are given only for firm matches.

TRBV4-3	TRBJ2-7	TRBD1	CASSQDGTGSYEQYF
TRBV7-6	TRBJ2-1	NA	CASSLGAGNNEQFF
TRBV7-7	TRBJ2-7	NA	CASSLARSYEQYF
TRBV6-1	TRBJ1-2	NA	CASSQLPRPGYGYTF
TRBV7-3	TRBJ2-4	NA	CASSFGGAKNIQYF
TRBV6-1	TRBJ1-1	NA	CASSEVRVNAFF
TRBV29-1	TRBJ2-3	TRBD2	CSVTSGSGGTDTQYF
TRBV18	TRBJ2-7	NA	CASSPLAQGYEQYF
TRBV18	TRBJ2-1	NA	CASSPLRTDHEQFF
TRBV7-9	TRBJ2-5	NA	CASSLRLQRIETQYF
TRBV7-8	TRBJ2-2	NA	CASSLRTLAGELFF
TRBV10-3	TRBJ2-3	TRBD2	CAISESRGGDTDTQYF
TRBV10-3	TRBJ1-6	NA	CAIRPGGQGNSPLHF
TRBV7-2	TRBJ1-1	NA	CASSLALTGLVGTEAFF
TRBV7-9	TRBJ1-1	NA	CASSLIMNTEAFF
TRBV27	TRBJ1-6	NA	CASRSESYNSPLHF
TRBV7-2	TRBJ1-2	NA	CASSPRGIHYGYTF
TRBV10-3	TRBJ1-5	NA	CATGQSNQPQHF
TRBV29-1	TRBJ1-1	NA	CSVARDWTEAFF
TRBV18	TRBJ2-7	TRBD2	CASSPHHRLAGGLKPYEQYF
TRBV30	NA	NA	CAWRASNEQYF
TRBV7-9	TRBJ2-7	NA	CASSLAQVHEQYF
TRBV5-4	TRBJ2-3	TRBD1	CASSSDRVGDTQYF
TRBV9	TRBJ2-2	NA	CASSVQSSANTGELFF
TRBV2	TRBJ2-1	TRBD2	CASSEILAGGLGSNEQFF
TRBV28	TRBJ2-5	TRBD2	CASSFTRLAGVEETQYF
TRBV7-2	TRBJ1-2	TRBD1	CASSLVPGQRDSRYGYTF
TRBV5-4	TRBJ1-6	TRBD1	CASSPRQGENSPLHF
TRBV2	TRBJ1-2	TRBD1	CASPRTGVRGYTF
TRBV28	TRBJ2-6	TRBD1	CASSPQGAGANVLTF
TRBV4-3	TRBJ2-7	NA	CASSQASGLEQYF
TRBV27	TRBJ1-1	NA	CASSGGQGLDTEAFF
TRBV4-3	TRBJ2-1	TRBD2	CASSQDWSGSRNNEQFF
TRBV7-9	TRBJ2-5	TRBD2	CASSTPTSGGSQETQYF
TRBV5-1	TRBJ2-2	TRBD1	CASSSKYRGVNTGELFF
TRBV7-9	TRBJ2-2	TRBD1	CASSSKDRVVSGELFF
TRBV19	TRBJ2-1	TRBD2	CASTYGGSSYNEQFF
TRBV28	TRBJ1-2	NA	CASSSPLSYTF
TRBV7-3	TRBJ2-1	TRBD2	CASSRTSGFYNEQFF
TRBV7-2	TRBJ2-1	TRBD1	CASSRGGAGHNEQFF
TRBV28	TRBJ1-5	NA	CASSLSPNNQPQHF
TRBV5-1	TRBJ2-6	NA	CASSFGGTELSGANVLTF
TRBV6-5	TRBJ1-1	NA	CASSYAGGWDTEAFF
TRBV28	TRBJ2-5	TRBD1	CASRQTGLETQYF
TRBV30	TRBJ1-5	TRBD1	CAWSATGVHFNQPQHF
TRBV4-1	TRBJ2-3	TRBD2	CASSQDRAGPGDTQYF
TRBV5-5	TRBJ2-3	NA	CASSTLGAQDTQYF
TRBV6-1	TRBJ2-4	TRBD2	CASFAGGSNIQYF
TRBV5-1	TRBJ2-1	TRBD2	CASSLATGGWDYNEQFF
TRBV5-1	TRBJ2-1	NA	CASSPFGGAEQFF